This TCR beta chain came from a study of tumor and adjacent non-tumor tissue in lung cancer. Across the study: There were roughly 11 adenocarcinoma, a couple of squamous cell carcinoma and 1 small cell lung cancer cases. Study results and limitations: Top 100 clones took a larger repertoire share in normal lung. Tumor TCR diversity, when higher, was linked to shorter survival.

The library came from three nested PCR rounds adapted from ARM-PCR protocols. TCRdb processed the multiplex PCR reads anew with MiXCR; each CDR3 protein has one entry. The data show 120,000 or so distinct CDR3 sequences, 66% seen once. The CDR3 spans 14 residues. Trimming removed 3 bases from V and 9 bases from J, with 12 bases in between. Note on this clonotype: Antigen unknown. This clone may be a read error of a much larger clone one base away.

RNA was extracted from bulk tissue without any cell sorting. Newly diagnosed lung cancer patients had thoracic surgery in China, August–late 2014, without prior chemotherapy. The sequence derives from a man aged 30 to 39 with non-small cell lung cancer. The sample consisted of lung tumor tissue. The chain uses TRBV12-3 or TRBV12-4 and TRBJ1-6; no firm D call. The chain's CDR3 is CASSFPSLSSPLHF. CDR3 in DNA: TGTGCCAGCAGTTTCCCTTCCCTGTCTTCACCCCTCCACTTT.